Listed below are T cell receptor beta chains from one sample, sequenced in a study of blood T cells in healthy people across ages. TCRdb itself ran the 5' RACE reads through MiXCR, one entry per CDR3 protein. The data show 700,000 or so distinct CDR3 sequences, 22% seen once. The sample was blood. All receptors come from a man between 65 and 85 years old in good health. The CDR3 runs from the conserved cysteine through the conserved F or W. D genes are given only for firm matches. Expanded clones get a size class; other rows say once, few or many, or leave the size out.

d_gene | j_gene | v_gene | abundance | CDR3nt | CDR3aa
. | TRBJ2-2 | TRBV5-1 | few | TGCGCCAGCAGCTTGGCCGGGCAGCGCGCCGGGGAGCTGTTTTTT | CASSLAGQRAGELFF
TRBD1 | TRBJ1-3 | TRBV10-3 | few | TGTGCCATCAAGGGGACAGGGCACGGAAACACCATATATTTT | CAIKGTGHGNTIYF
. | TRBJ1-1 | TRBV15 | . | TGTGCCACCAGCAGAGATAGAGCCGGCGGCTACAACACTGAAGCTTTCTTT | CATSRDRAGGYNTEAFF
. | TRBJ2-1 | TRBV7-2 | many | TGTGCCAGCAGCTTAGCAGGGATGACCTACAATGAGCAGTTCTTC | CASSLAGMTYNEQFF
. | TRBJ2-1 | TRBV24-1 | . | TGTGCCACCAGACACTTTGACAGTTACAATGAGCAGTTCTTC | CATRHFDSYNEQFF
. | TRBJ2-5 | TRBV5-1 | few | TGCGCCAGCAGCCTGTCAGGCTACAGAGGGCAAGAGACCCAGTACTTC | CASSLSGYRGQETQYF
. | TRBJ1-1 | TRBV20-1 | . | TGCAGTGTGTTCGACACTGAAGCTTTCTTT | CSVFDTEAFF
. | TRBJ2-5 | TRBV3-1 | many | TGTGCCAGCAGCCAAGATATGGCGGGGACCAGATACTTC | CASSQDMAGTRYF
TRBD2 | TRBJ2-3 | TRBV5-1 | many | TGCGCCAGCAGCTTGGGTAGCGGGGGGCACACAGATACGCAGTATTTT | CASSLGSGGHTDTQYF
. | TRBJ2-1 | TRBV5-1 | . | TGCGCCAGCAGCTTGGGTTGGGTCTACAATGAGCAGTTCTTC | CASSLGWVYNEQFF
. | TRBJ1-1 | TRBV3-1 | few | TGTGCCAGCAGCCGGCAGGGTTCTCAAGCTTTCTTT | CASSRQGSQAFF
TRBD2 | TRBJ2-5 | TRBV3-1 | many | TGTGCCAGCAGCCCAGGACTAGCGGGTGTACAAGAGACCCAGTACTTC | CASSPGLAGVQETQYF
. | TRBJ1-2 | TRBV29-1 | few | TGCAGCGTTGCTTCCGGGACTAACTATGGCTACACCTTC | CSVASGTNYGYTF
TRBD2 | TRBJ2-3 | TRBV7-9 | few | TGTGCCAGCAGCTTAACCGGGACTAGCGGGAGGGCTAGCACAGATACGCAGTATTTT | CASSLTGTSGRASTDTQYF
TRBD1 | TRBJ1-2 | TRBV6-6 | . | TGTGCCAGCATATCCGGGACAGGGGGCGGAGGCTACACCTTC | CASISGTGGGGYTF
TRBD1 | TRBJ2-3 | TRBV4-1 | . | TGCGCCAGCAGCCAAGATGGGACCGGGACAGGGGGCTGGGATACGCAGTATTTT | CASSQDGTGTGGWDTQYF
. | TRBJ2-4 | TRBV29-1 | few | TGCAGCGTTTATCCTGGGGGGAACATTCAGTACTTC | CSVYPGGNIQYF
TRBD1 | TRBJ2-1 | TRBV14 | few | TGTGCCAGCAGCCCACCTCCGGGACAGGGGTTACACAATGAGCAGTTCTTC | CASSPPPGQGLHNEQFF
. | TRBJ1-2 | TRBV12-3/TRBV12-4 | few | TGTGCCAGCAGTCGAGACGGGATCTATGGCTACACCTTC | CASSRDGIYGYTF
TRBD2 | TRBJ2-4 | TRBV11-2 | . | TGTGCCAGCAGCCGAACCGCGGGGGGCGGCTTAGCCAAAAACATTCAGTACTTC | CASSRTAGGGLAKNIQYF
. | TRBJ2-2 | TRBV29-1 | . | TGCAGCGTTGAGCAAGAGAACACCGGGGAGCTGTTTTTT | CSVEQENTGELFF
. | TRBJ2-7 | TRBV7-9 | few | TGTGCCAGCAGCTTTCCCGGGGGAGCAGTATACTTC | CASSFPGGAVYF
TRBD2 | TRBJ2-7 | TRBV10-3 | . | TGTGCCATCAGTGTTTCAACTAGCGGGGGTAGCTCCTACGAGCAGTACTTC | CAISVSTSGGSSYEQYF
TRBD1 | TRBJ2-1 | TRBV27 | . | TGTGCCAGCAAACCGGGACAGGCCTACAATGAGCAGTTCTTC | CASKPGQAYNEQFF
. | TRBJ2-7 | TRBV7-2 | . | TGTGCCAGCAGCGTGGGACACTACGAGCAGTACTTC | CASSVGHYEQYF
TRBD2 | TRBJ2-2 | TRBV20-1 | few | TGCAGTGCTAGACGTAGCGGGGGGGCCGCTGGCGGGGAGCTGTTTTTT | CSARRSGGAAGGELFF
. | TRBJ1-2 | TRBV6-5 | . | TGTGCCAGCAGTTACTCCGTAGGCGGGCGCGGCTATGGCTACACCTTC | CASSYSVGGRGYGYTF
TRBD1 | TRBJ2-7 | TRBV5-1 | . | TGCGCCAGCAGCCCCGGACAGGGGAACGAGCAGTACTTC | CASSPGQGNEQYF
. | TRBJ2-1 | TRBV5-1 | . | TGCGCCAGCAGCTTGTCGGGGGTGCCCTACAATGAGCAGTTCTTC | CASSLSGVPYNEQFF